This TCR beta chain was sequenced in a study of radiation and T cells in renal cell carcinoma. Worth noting for this clone: The antigen is not known.

This sample's treatment: 15 Gy SBRT to primary tumor, nephrectomy 4 weeks later. Nephrectomy followed 15 Gy stereotactic body radiation by 4 weeks. Method: immunoSEQ multiplex PCR; TCRdb's copy keeps in-frame clones and lacks some. The sample includes roughly 12,000 clones, roughly a third seen only once; the top ten take roughly 14%. This CDR3 has 15 amino acids. The germline CDR1 and CDR2 sequences are SGHVS and FQNEAQ. Deletions cut 5 bases from V and 1 base from J, with 14 bases between. Overall study findings and caveats: Baseline intratumoral clonotype presence is unknown without pretreatment biopsies. Top tumor clonotypes rose in blood 2 weeks post-radiation, then contracted.

This chain connects TRBV7-8 to TRBJ2-5; possible D gene TRBD2, 6 bases. This TCR was recovered from a man between 60 and 75 years old with renal cell carcinoma. Sequencing was performed on tumor tissue, taken from a patient whose treatment included radiotherapy and nephrectomy. CDR3 DNA sequence: TGTGCCAGCAGCGCTGCCGGGGGAACCCAAGAGACCCAGTACTTC. Translating gives CASSAAGGTQETQYF.